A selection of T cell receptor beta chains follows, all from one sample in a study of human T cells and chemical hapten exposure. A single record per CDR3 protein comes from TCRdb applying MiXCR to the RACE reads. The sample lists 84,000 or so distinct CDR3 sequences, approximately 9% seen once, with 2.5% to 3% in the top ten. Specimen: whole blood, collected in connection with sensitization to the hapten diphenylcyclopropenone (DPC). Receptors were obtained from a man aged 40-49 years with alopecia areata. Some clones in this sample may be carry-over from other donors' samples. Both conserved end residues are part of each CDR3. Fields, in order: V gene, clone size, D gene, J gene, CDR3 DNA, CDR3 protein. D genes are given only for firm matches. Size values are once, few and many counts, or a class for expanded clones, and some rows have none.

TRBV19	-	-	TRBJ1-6	TGTGCCAGTAGCCTACAGGGTAATTCACCCCTCCACTTT	CASSLQGNSPLHF
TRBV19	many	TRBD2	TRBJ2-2	TGTGCCAGTAGTATAGAGCTAGCGGTTTATCCCGGGGAGCTGTTTTTT	CASSIELAVYPGELFF
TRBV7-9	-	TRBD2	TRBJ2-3	TGTGCCCACAGCGACGGGAGGGCCGGAAATACGCAGTATTTT	CAHSDGRAGNTQYF
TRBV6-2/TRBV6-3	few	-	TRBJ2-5	TGTGCCAGCAGCCCCGGGGATAAAGAGACCCAGTACTTC	CASSPGDKETQYF
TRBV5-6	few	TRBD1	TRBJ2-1	TGTGCCAGCAGCTGGGTCGGGACAGGGGTGGACAATGAGCAGTTCTTC	CASSWVGTGVDNEQFF
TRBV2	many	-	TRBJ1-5	TGTGCCAGCAGTGAAGAAGGGATTCAGCCCCAGCATTTT	CASSEEGIQPQHF
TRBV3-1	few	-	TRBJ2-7	TGTGCCAGCAGCCTTTCAGTCTTCTACGAGCAGTACTTC	CASSLSVFYEQYF
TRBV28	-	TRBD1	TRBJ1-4	TGTGCCAGCAGTCCCGGGACAGTGGGCGCAACTAATGAAAAACTGTTTTTT	CASSPGTVGATNEKLFF
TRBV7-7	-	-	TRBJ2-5	TGTGCTAGCAGCCGACTGGCAGAGACCCAGTACTTC	CASSRLAETQYF
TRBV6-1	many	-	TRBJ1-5	TGTGCCAGCAGTGAACACGGGAATTACAATCAGCCCCAGCATTTT	CASSEHGNYNQPQHF
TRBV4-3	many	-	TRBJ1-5	TGCGCCAGCAGCCAAGACCCCCCAGGCACCCTGGGGGCGGTCCAGCCCCAGCATTTT	CASSQDPPGTLGAVQPQHF
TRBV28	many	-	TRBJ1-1	TGTGCCAGCAGCCTTACCCTTGGAGGTTGGGAAGAAGCTTTCTTT	CASSLTLGGWEEAFF
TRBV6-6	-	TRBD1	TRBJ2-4	TGTGCCAGCAGTGTCCGTGGGACAGGGGTAGCCAAAAACATTCAGTACTTC	CASSVRGTGVAKNIQYF
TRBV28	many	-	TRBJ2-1	TGTGCCAGCAGTTTGTCTGGAACCCCATACAATGAGCAGTTCTTC	CASSLSGTPYNEQFF
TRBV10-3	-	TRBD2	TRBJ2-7	TGTGCCACCGGGACTAGCGGCTCCTACGAGCAGTACTTC	CATGTSGSYEQYF
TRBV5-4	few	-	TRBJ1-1	TGTGCCAGTGCCCAGGGGAATTTCAAGGGCTTGAACACTGAAGCTTTCTTT	CASAQGNFKGLNTEAFF
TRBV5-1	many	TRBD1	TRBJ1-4	TGCGCCAGCAGCTCCAGACAGGGGAATAATGAAAAACTGTTTTTT	CASSSRQGNNEKLFF